The clone carrying this T cell receptor (beta chain) occurred once. This sample stems from a study of blood T cell repertoires in COVID-19. The overall study: The United States, Italy and Spain were the sources of the acute and convalescent COVID-19 samples. The analysed material was cDNA or gDNA that came from T cells, B-cell-depleted T cells, or PBMCs.

Authors' analysis steps: Using reference gene primer amplification, nucleated cell counts were estimated. TCRdb's table, derived via immunoSEQ multiplex PCR, lists solely in-frame clones and lacks some. The D gene and trimming were derived from the DNA, and the V and J assignments and clone size from that table. This repertoire shows 90,000 to 130,000 clones, around 89% found once; its top ten account for approximately 3.5%. V lost 7 bases and J lost 4, with 20 bases in between. The CDR3 is 16 amino acids. Germline values: CDR1 MNHEY, CDR2 SMNVEV (reference sequence). The sample comprised peripheral blood. The chain recombines TRBV27 with TRBJ2-1, with D possibly matching TRBD2 (6 bases). The origin of this receptor is a woman aged 45-60 years with acute or convalescent COVID-19. CDR3 region: CASTARGLAVYNEQFF. For the CDR3, the DNA is TGTGCCAGCACCGCACGGGGGTTAGCGGTATACAATGAGCAGTTCTTC.